The 21 T cell receptor beta chains below all came from one sample that was sequenced in a study of blood T cell repertoires in COVID-19 (TCRdb year 2020). To prepare the library, the immunoSEQ multiplex PCR assay was applied. TCRdb provides this immuneACCESS table in a form limited to in-frame rearrangements. Some clones are lacking; in checked studies, under half of them reflect an unresolved V gene, and why the rest are absent is not known. The sample table shows approximately 220,000 clones, and about four fifths are seen once. The ten most abundant clones make up approximately 6.5% of the sample. The sample comprised PBMCs or T cells enriched from blood (not recorded which). These receptors all stem from a middle-aged woman who had recovered from COVID-19.

The chain uses TRBV24-1 and TRBJ1-2; TRBD1 matches 7 bases. The CDR3 contains 13 residues. The germline V gene has CDR1 KGHDR and CDR2 SFDVKD. The trim removed 5 bases at V and 4 bases at J, leaving 3 bases unmatched. As DNA, the CDR3 is TGTGCCACCAGTGGTGGGACAGCCTATGGCTACACCTTC. The encoded protein is CATSGGTAYGYTF.

V and J are TRBV12-5 and TRBJ1-1; 9 bases agree with TRBD1. J lost 6 bases, V lost 0 bases, and 5 bases had no gene match. CDR1 is LGHNT, CDR2 FRNRAP, per germline. CDR3 size: 15 residues. The CDR3, as DNA: TGTGCTAGTGGTTTGGTACAGGGGGCGCTGGCTGAAGCTTTCTTT. Its translation: CASGLVQGALAEAFF.

The chain joins TRBV5-6 to TRBJ2-5; tentatively, D is TRBD2 (5 bases). Germline values: CDR1 SGHDT, CDR2 YYEEEE. CDR3 length: 13 amino acids. The V gene lost 0 bases and the J gene lost 6 bases, with 9 bases spanning the gap. CDR3 sequence: CASSLERGKTQYF. Written as DNA, the CDR3 is TGTGCCAGCAGCTTGGAACGAGGGAAGACCCAGTACTTC. The whole variable domain, remainder taken from reference TRBV5-6 and TRBJ2-5, is DAGVTQSPTHLIKTRGQQVTLRCSPKSGHDTVSWYQQALGQGPQFIFQYYEEEERQRGNFPDRFSGHQFPNYSSELNVNALLLGDSALYLCASSLERGKTQYFGPGTRLLVL.

V is TRBV28 and J is TRBJ1-1; maybe TRBD1 (6 bases). The CDR3 covers 14 residues. V lost 1 base and J lost 5, with 11 bases in between. Germline CDR1 and CDR2: MDHEN and SYDVKM. CDR3 DNA sequence: TGTGCCAGCAGTTTATCAGGGGCGAGGACTGAAGCTTTCTTT. It translates to CASSLSGARTEAFF.

The chain combines TRBV29-1 with TRBJ2-7; TRBD2 matches at 8 bases. This CDR3 is 16 amino acids long. The V gene's germline CDR1 is SQVTM and CDR2 ANQGSEA. V lost 4 bases and J lost 3; bases outside the gene matches: 14. The CDR3 DNA sequence: TGCAGCGTTGCACTCCCGGGAGGGCGACCTCTCTACGAGCAGTACTTC. It translates to CSVALPGGRPLYEQYF.

The J gene is TRBJ1-2, the V gene TRBV28, with D possibly matching TRBD1 (5 bases). Trimming pared 8 bases from V and 5 bases from J, leaving 24 bases between. CDR1 and CDR2 (germline): MDHEN, SYDVKM. CDR3 length: 16 residues. CDR3 protein: CASSEHPQVQFYGYTF. CDR3 in DNA: TGTGCCAGCTCAGAACACCCACAGGTGCAATTTTATGGCTACACCTTC.

This chain joins TRBV24-1 and TRBJ1-2, with 10 bases fitting TRBD1. The CDR3 loop spans 15 amino acids. The germline V gene has CDR1 KGHDR and CDR2 SFDVKD. V shed 3 bases, J shed 4 bases, and the junction held 4 bases outside the gene matches. CDR3 in amino acids: CATSDTGQGSYGYTF. The CDR3 DNA sequence: TGTGCCACCAGTGATACGGGACAGGGGAGCTATGGCTACACCTTC.

The chain carries TRBV9 and TRBJ2-1; 12 bases are a match to TRBD2. Germline-derived CDR1 and CDR2 are SGDLS and YYNGEE. J was trimmed by 4 bases and V by 4 bases; bases with no gene match: 9. The CDR3 length is 17 residues. The chain's CDR3 is CASSFRPTSGRYNEQFF. CDR3 coding DNA: TGTGCCAGCAGCTTCCGACCCACTAGCGGGAGGTACAATGAGCAGTTCTTC.

V and J are TRBV28 and TRBJ1-5; no clear D. The CDR3 is 13 amino acids. V was clipped by 2 bases and J by 4 bases, with 6 bases between them. Germline assignment: CDR1 MDHEN and CDR2 SYDVKM. Here the CDR3 DNA reads TGTGCCAGCAGTTTAACGAGGAATCAGCCCCAGCATTTT. It translates to CASSLTRNQPQHF.

The chain recombines TRBV3-1 (or the pseudogene TRBV3-2) with TRBJ2-5; 8 nucleotides line up with TRBD1. CDR3 length: 15 residues. The junction had 8 bases not matched to a gene; V was cut back by 6 bases and J by 2 bases. CDR1 is LGHDT and CDR2 is YNNKEL in the germline V gene (reference sequence). The DNA for the CDR3 is TGTGCCAGCAGTTACCGACAGGGGACACAAGAGACCCAGTACTTC. Its translation is CASSYRQGTQETQYF.

Regarding this clone: Within the sample, other DNA sequences also encode this same CDR3. The CDR3 DNA is TGCGCCAGCAGCCGGACAGGGGACTACGAGCAGTACGTC. Residues: CASSRTGDYEQYV. The chain links TRBV10-2 to TRBJ2-7; 9 bases agree with TRBD1. V shed 6 bases, J shed 3 bases, and the junction held 3 bases outside the gene matches. The CDR3 loop spans 13 amino acids. Germline V CDR1 and CDR2: WSHSY, SAAADI.

The chain carries TRBV4-1 and TRBJ2-2, with 8 bases aligning to TRBD1. Germline loops: CDR1 MGHRA, CDR2 YSYEKL. The CDR3 extends over 18 amino acids. J gave up 5 bases and V 1 base, and 12 bases lay outside the gene matches. Here the CDR3 reads CASSQVRRAGGRTGELFF. In nucleotides, the CDR3 is TGCGCCAGCAGCCAAGTGCGTAGGGCAGGGGGCCGAACCGGGGAGCTGTTTTTT.

V usage is TRBV7-8 and J usage is TRBJ2-1; 9 bases fit TRBD2. The CDR3 loop spans 13 amino acids. The J segment lost 10 bases and the V segment lost 5 bases, leaving 6 bases of the junction unmatched. Per germline, CDR1 SGHVS and CDR2 FQNEAQ. The CDR3 region is CASSPTLAGEQFF. DNA of the CDR3: TGTGCCAGCAGCCCTACGCTAGCGGGAGAGCAGTTCTTC. Full variable domain (missing parts from reference TRBV7-8 and TRBJ2-1): GAGVSQSPRYKVAKRGQDVALRCDPISGHVSLFWYQQALGQGPEFLTYFQNEAQLDKSGLPSDRFFAERPEGSVSTLKIQRTQQEDSAVYLCASSPTLAGEQFFGPGTRLTVL.

This chain joins TRBV12-5 and TRBJ1-1, with D hard to call. V was shortened by 5 bases and J by 3 bases, with 13 bases between the two germline ends. Germline V gene lookup returns CDR1 LGHNT and CDR2 FRNRAP. The length of the CDR3 is 14 residues. This CDR3 reads CASGQLTWDTEAFF. The CDR3 DNA follows: TGTGCTAGTGGTCAACTAACGTGGGACACTGAAGCTTTCTTT.

This chain uses TRBV6-5 with TRBJ2-1; 9 nucleotides match TRBD1. Germline CDR1 and CDR2: MNHEY and SVGAGI. The CDR3 sequence is 13 residues long. With V trimmed by 8 bases and J by 3 bases, 2 bases remained unmatched. The CDR3 here is CASQDRGYNEQFF. The CDR3, as DNA: TGTGCCAGCCAGGACAGGGGCTACAATGAGCAGTTCTTC.

This clone showed up just once. This chain uses TRBV25-1 with TRBJ1-6; the D is unclear. Per the germline V gene, CDR1 is MGHDK and CDR2 is SYGVNS. V was clipped by 2 bases and J by 9 bases, with 11 bases between them. This CDR3 comprises 14 residues. This chain's CDR3 is CASSEPGGPSPLHF. The CDR3 DNA reads as TGTGCCAGCAGTGAACCGGGAGGACCTTCACCCCTCCACTTT.

J is TRBJ2-3 and V is TRBV18; the match to TRBD1 covers 7 bases. The CDR3 is 15 amino acids. The ends lost 3 bases at V and 3 bases at J; junction bases unmatched: 6. The germline V gene encodes CDR1 KGHSH and CDR2 LQKENI. CDR3 coding DNA: TGTGCCAGCTCACCGTCAATACAGGGGACAGATACGCAGTATTTT. Residues: CASSPSIQGTDTQYF.

J is TRBJ1-2 and V is TRBV6-5; TRBD1 aligns across 11 bases. Germline V gene lookup returns CDR1 MNHEY and CDR2 SVGAGI. This CDR3 has 14 residues. J lost 5 bases, V lost 6 bases, and 5 bases had no gene match. DNA of the CDR3: TGTGCCAGCAGCCCCGGGACAGGGGGTTATGGCTACACCTTC. As protein: CASSPGTGGYGYTF.

The chain links TRBV20-1 to TRBJ2-1, with 9 bases matching TRBD2. The CDR3 has 14 amino acids. CDR1 and CDR2 (germline): DFQATT, SNEGSKA (reference sequence). Germline trimming cut 3 bases from V and 6 bases from J; bases unmatched to any gene: 6. The CDR3 sequence: CSASTLAGINEQFF. The CDR3 region has the DNA TGCAGTGCTAGTACTCTAGCGGGAATCAATGAGCAGTTCTTC.

This rearrangement joins TRBV10-3 to TRBJ2-3, with 9 bases lining up with TRBD1. This CDR3 is 16 amino acids long. Germline CDR1 and CDR2: ENHRY and SYGVKD. V dropped 6 bases and J dropped 6; count of bases not matched to a gene: 13. CDR3 region: CAISTNTGGNRDTQYF. The CDR3 DNA sequence: TGTGCCATCAGCACCAATACAGGGGGCAATAGGGATACGCAGTATTTT.

The chain joins TRBV5-1 to TRBJ2-7; TRBD2 might be the D (5 bases). V lost 4 bases and J 3 bases, leaving 20 bases between the germline ends. The germline V gene encodes CDR1 SGHRS and CDR2 YFSETQ. CDR3 length: 16 amino acids. The DNA for the CDR3 is TGCGCCAGCAGCCCCGGCGGGTCAGGACCTCTCTACGAGCAGTACTTC. This translates into CASSPGGSGPLYEQYF.